This record concerns one TCR beta chain sequence. This CDR3 has 13 amino acids. Germline V gene lookup returns CDR1 LNHDA and CDR2 SQIVND (reference sequence). Trimming pared 3 bases from V and 3 bases from J, leaving 7 bases between. The data derive from a study of blood T cell repertoires in COVID-19. Here immunoSEQ multiplex PCR was the method, and the copy in TCRdb shows in-frame clones only, minus some. The table includes around 380,000 clones, approximately 77% detected once. The clonotype was recovered from a human donor with acute or convalescent COVID-19. The donor label of this sample is uncertain. The chain couples TRBV19 to TRBJ2-3; D remains ambiguous. Sequencing was carried out using peripheral blood. The CDR3 sequence: CASSIPQTDTQYF. The DNA for the CDR3 is TGTGCCAGTAGTATTCCCCAGACAGATACGCAGTATTTT.